The present T cell receptor beta chain was sequenced within a study of blood T cell repertoires in COVID-19 (dated by TCRdb to the early 2020s). Some background on the complete study: Samples covering the acute and convalescent phases of COVID-19 were provided by collaborators in the United States, Italy and Spain. A freely available public database, intended as a resource for researchers studying the immune response to SARS-CoV-2, is where the repertoires were released. The dataset comprised deeply sampled blood TCRbeta repertoires from subjects exposed to, actively infected with, or recovered from COVID-19. A de-identified subject ID, COVID-19 status, age in years and sex were almost always included in the sample metadata. The material from the prospective study consisted of cDNA or gDNA derived from T cells, B-cell-depleted T cells, or PBMCs. Where available, HLA class I and class II types were taken from metadata supplied by the sample provider and were not determined by assay-based typing. Samples came from the ongoing ImmuneRACE study (first 160 participants) plus 1,254 subjects from 6 global collaborators. Study-level results and caveats: How much clinical and demographic metadata was included differed by source and by participant, and the metadata was provided uncurated.

Whole blood was collected in K2EDTA tubes by collaborating institutions according to the institutions' own protocols. For TCRbeta analysis, collaborators shipped samples in one of three forms: frozen whole blood, isolated PBMCs, or DNA extracted from either of those sample types. Concerning this clone: The antigen this receptor binds is unknown. Base qualities are not provided; no much larger clone lies one nucleotide away.

TCRbeta CDR3 regions were amplified from genomic DNA by means of the immunoSEQ Assay, a bias-controlled multiplex PCR. In the original analysis: Within the assay, amplification of reference gene primers was used to estimate how many nucleated cells each sample contained. To quantify the absolute abundance of each unique TCRbeta CDR3 rearrangement, sequence reads were collapsed and filtered. For each sample, productive Simpson clonality was calculated as the square root of Simpson's diversity index across productive rearrangements. As stored in TCRdb, this immuneACCESS dataset retains in-frame rearrangements with V and J assigned. A fraction of the clones does not appear; measured against another copy, unresolved V genes explain less than half of the discrepancy, and the remainder lacks a known reason. The V and J calls and the clone size are those of that table, but D and trimming were determined from the DNA. Recorded for this sample are about 80,000 clones; roughly 86% of them occurred a single time. Of the sample, 21% falls within the top ten clones.

The sequenced sample was peripheral blood. The source is a human donor in a cohort sampled during active COVID-19.

The CDR3 amino acid sequence is: CASSLEGYSPLHF. The nucleotides read TGTGCCAGCAGCCTGGAGGGGTATTCACCCCTCCACTTT. This sequence uses TRBV28 and TRBJ1-6; the D segment could be TRBD1, given 5 matching bases. Counted from cysteine to phenylalanine, this CDR3 has 13 amino acids. Just CDR3 DNA is preserved here, 39 bases in frame from base 1. Trimming costs V 6 bases and J 8 bases, and their ends lie 11 bases apart. As encoded in the germline V gene, CDR1 is MDHEN while CDR2 is SYDVKM.